A single sample gave rise to the 7 T cell receptor beta chains below, sequenced in a study of OX40 agonist ivuxolimab in advanced cancers. The table came from immunoSEQ multiplex PCR; TCRdb's copy has only in-frame clones and leaves some out. The sample holds under 70,000 clones, more than 80% seen once. Sequenced here: CD4+ or CD8+ T cells sorted from blood, sampled in a trial of the OX40 agonist ivuxolimab. The receptors originated from an adult with an advanced solid tumor such as melanoma, head and neck, liver or kidney cancer.

This chain joins TRBV28 and TRBJ1-5, with 7 bases aligning to TRBD1. There are 17 residues in the CDR3. Germline V lookup: CDR1 MDHEN, CDR2 SYDVKM. Trimming removed 2 bases from V and 1 base from J; junction bases left unmatched: 8. Here the CDR3 reads CASSLLQGRGSNQPQHF. The DNA of the CDR3 is TGTGCCAGCAGTTTACTACAGGGGCGAGGAAGCAATCAGCCCCAGCATTTT.

Comment on this clone: A read error may explain this, as a much larger clone is one base away. This chain links TRBV5-1 with TRBJ1-2, with D possibly being TRBD1 (5 bases). The germline CDR1 and CDR2 sequences are SGHRS and YFSETQ. This CDR3 comprises 15 residues. Trimming pared 5 bases from V and 7 bases from J, leaving 21 bases between. The CDR3 region is CASSGDMGVVRGYTF. In DNA, the CDR3 is TGCGCCAGCAGTGGCGATATGGGGGTCGTCCGTGGCTACACCTTC.

This rearrangement joins TRBV29-1 to TRBJ1-4; TRBD1 aligns across 7 bases. Germline values: CDR1 SQVTM, CDR2 ANQGSEA. V was pared by 5 bases and J by 4 bases, with 7 bases of the junction left unmatched. This CDR3 region has 14 residues. The CDR3 region is CSVRAGTVNEKLFF. CDR3 DNA sequence: TGCAGCGTTCGTGCCGGGACAGTTAATGAAAAACTGTTTTTT.

The chain links TRBV11-3 to TRBJ2-5; TRBD2 aligns across 9 bases. After removal of 6 bases from V and 1 base from J, the junction contained 3 bases not matched to a gene. This CDR3 is 14 amino acids long. CDR1 SGHNT and CDR2 YENEEA come from the germline V gene. CDR3 in amino acids: CASRFSGSQETQYF. CDR3 sequence (DNA): TGTGCCAGCAGATTTAGCGGGAGCCAAGAGACCCAGTACTTC. Full variable domain (rest looked up from reference TRBV11-3 and TRBJ2-5): EAGVVQSPRYKIIEKKQPVAFWCNPISGHNTLYWYLQNLGQGPELLIRYENEEAVDDSQLPKDRFSAERLKGVDSTLKIQPAELGDSAVYLCASRFSGSQETQYFGPGTRLLVL.

In the case of this clone: At the DNA level, this CDR3 is encoded by other sequences in the same sample as well. The rearrangement uses TRBV5-1 and TRBJ2-7; weak D call: TRBD2 (5 bases). This CDR3 comprises 14 residues. CDR1 is SGHRS and CDR2 is YFSETQ in the germline V gene. V was cut by 0 bases and J by 1 base, with 8 bases left in between. The CDR3 region is CASSLERDSYEQYF. The CDR3 DNA reads TGCGCCAGCAGCTTGGAACGGGATTCCTACGAGCAGTACTTC.

The CDR3 nucleotides are TGTGCCAGTAGTGAGGCGGCCCTCACCGGGGAGCTGTTTTTT. Protein: CASSEAALTGELFF. This chain uses TRBV19 with TRBJ2-2; no definite D call. The germline V and J ends were trimmed by 5 bases and 4 bases, with 11 bases remaining between them. This CDR3 is built from 14 residues. Germline CDR1 is LNHDA and CDR2 is SQIVND (reference sequence).

The sample holds one count of this clone. V and J are TRBV11-2 and TRBJ2-3; TRBD2 matches 8 bases. CDR1 SGHAT and CDR2 FQNNGV come from the germline V gene. V was pared by 5 bases and J by 11 bases, with 12 bases of the junction left unmatched. The CDR3 has 14 residues. The CDR3 DNA reads TGTGCCAGCAGCGATGCTCGGGGGGGACGAGAGCAGTATTTT. Its protein product is CASSDARGGREQYF.